The 11 T cell receptor beta chains given below trace back to one sample, sequenced in a study of human T cells and chemical hapten exposure. TCRdb ran MiXCR on the RACE reads and lists one entry per CDR3 protein. The data contain roughly 130,000 distinct CDR3 sequences, about 11% of them singletons. The time point denotes: patch test 3, about 24 weeks after DPC sensitization. The treatment here: therapeutic diphenylcyclopropenone sensitization with weekly scalp DPC. Here the sequenced sample was whole blood, taken in connection with sensitization to the hapten diphenylcyclopropenone (DPC). Receptors originate from a woman between 45 and 60 years old with alopecia areata. Some clones in this sample may be carry-over from other donors' samples.

This chain links TRBV5-1 with TRBJ2-3; 8 bases are a match to TRBD2. Trimming at V came to 3 bases and at J to 6 bases, leaving 9 bases not matched to a gene. This CDR3 is 15 amino acids long. The germline gives CDR1 SGHRS, CDR2 YFSETQ. The CDR3: CASSSGTSEIDTQYF. In DNA form, the CDR3 reads TGCGCCAGCAGCTCCGGGACTAGTGAGATTGATACGCAGTATTTT.

J is TRBJ2-7 and V is TRBV9, with TRBD1 matching 7 bases. The V segment lost 0 bases and the J segment 3 bases; nucleotides outside the gene matches: 3. The CDR3 length is 14 residues. CDR1 is SGDLS, CDR2 YYNGEE, per germline. The CDR3 DNA reads TGTGCCAGCAGCGTAGCGGCAGGGGGCTACGAGCAGTACTTC. Protein product: CASSVAAGGYEQYF.

This clonotype has at least ten counts. The CDR3, as DNA: TGCAGTGCGAGGACTAGCGGGAGGTCACGTGAGCAGTTCTTC. Its protein product is CSARTSGRSREQFF. V and J are TRBV29-1 and TRBJ2-1; 14 positions agree with TRBD2. The CDR3 runs to 14 residues. Germline V lookup: CDR1 SQVTM, CDR2 ANQGSEA.

The rearrangement links TRBV5-1 to TRBJ2-3; 9 nucleotides agree with TRBD1. Trimming at V came to 4 bases and at J to 3 bases, leaving 3 bases not matched to a gene. Germline CDR1 is SGHRS and CDR2 is YFSETQ. The CDR3 has 14 amino acids. CDR3 coding DNA: TGCGCCAGCAGCATCGGGACAGGGACAGATACGCAGTATTTT. It yields the protein CASSIGTGTDTQYF. The full variable domain, its missing parts supplied by reference TRBV5-1 and TRBJ2-3, is KAGVTQTPRYLIKTRGQQVTLSCSPISGHRSVSWYQQTPGQGLQFLFEYFSETQRNKGNFPGRFSGRQFSNSRSEMNVSTLELGDSALYLCASSIGTGTDTQYFGPGTRLTVL.

This clonotype turned up a few times. The chain couples TRBV7-8 to TRBJ1-5; D is unclear. Germline CDR1 reads SGHVS; CDR2 reads FQNEAQ. Trimming took off 4 bases at V and 0 bases at J, with 10 bases between the two ends. The CDR3 loop spans 15 amino acids. The CDR3 DNA reads TGTGCCAGCAGCTCCGCGGGGATTAGCAATCAGCCCCAGCATTTT. This translates into CASSSAGISNQPQHF.

This clonotype was counted only a few times. The chain joins TRBV7-9 to TRBJ2-5; possibly TRBD1 or TRBD2 for D (5 bases each). Per the germline V gene, CDR1 is SEHNR and CDR2 is FQNEAQ (reference sequence). Trimming stripped 4 bases from V and 5 bases from J, with 14 bases between. The CDR3 sequence is 14 residues long. The chain's CDR3 is CASSSPGPGETQYF. In DNA, the CDR3 is TGTGCCAGCAGCTCTCCGGGGCCCGGGGAGACCCAGTACTTC.

This clonotype has a count of ten or more. The rearrangement uses TRBV15 and TRBJ2-1; 7 bases map to TRBD2. V was pared by 0 bases and J by 0 bases, with 5 bases of the junction left unmatched. The CDR3 contains 17 residues. The germline gives CDR1 LNHNV, CDR2 YYDKDF (reference sequence). CDR3 amino acids: CATSRETSSGSYNEQFF. CDR3 nucleotides: TGTGCCACCAGCAGAGAGACTAGCTCAGGCTCCTACAATGAGCAGTTCTTC.

As DNA, the CDR3 is TGTGCCAGCAGCTTAGGGGGGCGCAGGGTGTACGAGCAGTACTTC. Residues: CASSLGGRRVYEQYF. V usage is TRBV11-2 and J usage is TRBJ2-7; weak D call: TRBD1 (6 bases). The V end was cut by 1 base, the J end by 4 bases, with 14 bases between. This CDR3 comprises 15 residues. Germline CDR1 SGHAT, CDR2 FQNNGV.

The J gene is TRBJ2-1, the V gene TRBV6-1, with D perhaps matching TRBD2 (6 bases). The CDR3 runs to 13 residues. Trimming removed 8 bases at V and 8 bases at J, with 16 bases between. Germline values: CDR1 MNHNS, CDR2 SASEGT. The CDR3 region has the DNA TGTGCCAGCCTACGGGCCCCGGGAGATGAGCAGTTCTTC. This gives the protein CASLRAPGDEQFF.

The rearrangement joins TRBV28 to TRBJ1-2; D is uncertain. V shed 5 bases and J shed 2 bases, with 12 bases lying between them. CDR1 and CDR2 from the germline V gene are MDHEN and SYDVKM. The CDR3 covers 14 residues. The CDR3 nucleotides are TGTGCCAGCAGTCCCCCTCCCGACAACTATGGCTACACCTTC. Protein product: CASSPPPDNYGYTF.

V usage is TRBV5-1 and J usage is TRBJ2-5; tentatively, D is TRBD1 (6 bases). Germline lookup yields CDR1 SGHRS and CDR2 YFSETQ. This CDR3 region has 15 residues. V was trimmed by 0 bases and J by 4 bases, leaving 13 bases between them. In DNA form, the CDR3 reads TGCGCCAGCAGCTTGGGAGGGGGAGTCGGAGAGACCCAGTACTTC. It encodes CASSLGGGVGETQYF.